One sample yielded the 3 T cell receptor beta chains listed below, sequenced in a study of vaccination effects on CD4 cells after COVID-19. This table comes from immunoSEQ multiplex PCR, and its TCRdb copy is limited to in-frame clones, with some not included. Of tens of thousands of clones in the sample, 70% to 85% are singletons; the top ten hold roughly 1.6%. What these receptors recognize is not known. ViraFEST expansion of antigen-specific CD4+ T cells with viral peptide pools preceded sequencing. CD4+ T cell isolation took place after approximately ten days of culture. Either the BNT162b2 or mRNA-1273 vaccine was given to participants in two doses. Sequenced here: CD4+ T cells from PBMCs cultured with HCoV-229E spike peptides, sampled after COVID-19 vaccination. Receptor source: a human donor who received a COVID-19 vaccine.

The rearrangement joins TRBV5-8 to TRBJ2-3; no clear D gene. Trimming removed 7 bases at V and 6 bases at J, with 6 bases between. Germline CDR1 reads SGHTS; CDR2 reads YDEGEE. The CDR3 contains 10 residues. The CDR3 DNA reads as TGTGCCAGCCCTGGGGATACGCAGTATTTT. Its protein product is CASPGDTQYF. Variable domain in full (rest from reference TRBV5-8 and TRBJ2-3): EAGVTQSPTHLIKTRGQQATLRCSPISGHTSVYWYQQALGLGLQFLLWYDEGEERNRGNFPPRFSGRQFPNYSSELNVNALELEDSALYLCASPGDTQYFGPGTRLTVL.

This rearrangement joins TRBV5-1 to TRBJ2-5; maybe TRBD2 (6 bases). Trimming removed 4 bases from V and 5 bases from J, with 18 bases in between. The CDR3 runs 15 residues. Per the germline V gene, CDR1 is SGHRS and CDR2 is YFSETQ. The CDR3 spells CASSGGTFSSETQYF. The DNA of the CDR3 is TGCGCCAGCAGCGGGGGGACCTTTTCTTCGGAGACCCAGTACTTC. The entire variable domain, with the rest obtained from reference TRBV5-1 and TRBJ2-5, is as follows: KAGVTQTPRYLIKTRGQQVTLSCSPISGHRSVSWYQQTPGQGLQFLFEYFSETQRNKGNFPGRFSGRQFSNSRSEMNVSTLELGDSALYLCASSGGTFSSETQYFGPGTRLLVL.

The chain joins TRBV19 to TRBJ1-2, with D possibly being TRBD1 (6 bases). Deletions cut 2 bases from V and 8 bases from J, with 12 bases between. In germline, CDR1 is LNHDA, CDR2 SQIVND (reference sequence). The length of the CDR3 is 13 residues. The CDR3 sequence is CASSIIDTGGYTF. The CDR3 nucleotides read TGTGCCAGTAGTATAATTGACACAGGGGGCTACACCTTC.